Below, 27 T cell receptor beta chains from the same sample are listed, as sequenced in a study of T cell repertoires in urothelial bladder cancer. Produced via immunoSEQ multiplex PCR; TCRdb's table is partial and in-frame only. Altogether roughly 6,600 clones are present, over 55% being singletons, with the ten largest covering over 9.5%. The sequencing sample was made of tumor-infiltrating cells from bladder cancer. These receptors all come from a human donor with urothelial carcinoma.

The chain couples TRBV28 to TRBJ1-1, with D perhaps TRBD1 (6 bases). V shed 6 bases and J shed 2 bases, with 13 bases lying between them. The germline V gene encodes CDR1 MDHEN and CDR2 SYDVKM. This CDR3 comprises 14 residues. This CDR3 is CASSVTGPNTEAFF. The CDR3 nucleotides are TGTGCCAGCAGCGTAACAGGGCCCAACACTGAAGCTTTCTTT.

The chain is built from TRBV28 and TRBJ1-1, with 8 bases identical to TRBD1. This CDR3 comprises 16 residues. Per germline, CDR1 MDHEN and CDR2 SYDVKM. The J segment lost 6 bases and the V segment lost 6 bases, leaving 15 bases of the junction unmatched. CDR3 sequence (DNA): TGTGCCAGCAGATCAGGGGGCGCGGGAGGGGAGGCTGAAGCTTTCTTT. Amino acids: CASRSGGAGGEAEAFF.

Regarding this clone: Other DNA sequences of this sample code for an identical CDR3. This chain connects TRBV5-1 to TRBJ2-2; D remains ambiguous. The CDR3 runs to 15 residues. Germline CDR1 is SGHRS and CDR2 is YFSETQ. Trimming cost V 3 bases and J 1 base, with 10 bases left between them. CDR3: CASSWGGQNTGELFF. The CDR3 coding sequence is TGCGCCAGCAGCTGGGGTGGCCAGAACACCGGGGAGCTGTTTTTT.

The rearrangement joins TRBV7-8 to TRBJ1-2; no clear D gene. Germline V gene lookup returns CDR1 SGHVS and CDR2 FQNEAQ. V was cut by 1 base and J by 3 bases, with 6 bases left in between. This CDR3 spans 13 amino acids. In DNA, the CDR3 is TGTGCCAGCAGCTTAGGGCAGTACTATGGCTACACCTTC. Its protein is CASSLGQYYGYTF.

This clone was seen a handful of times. This CDR3 reads CASSKPGQGDYGYTF. In DNA, the CDR3 is TGTGCCAGCAGTAAACCGGGACAGGGGGACTATGGCTACACCTTC. The chain recombines TRBV6-5 with TRBJ1-2; 11 bases are a match to TRBD1. Trimming removed 5 bases from V and 3 bases from J; junction bases left unmatched: 5. The CDR3 totals 15 residues. Germline V CDR1 and CDR2: MNHEY, SVGAGI.

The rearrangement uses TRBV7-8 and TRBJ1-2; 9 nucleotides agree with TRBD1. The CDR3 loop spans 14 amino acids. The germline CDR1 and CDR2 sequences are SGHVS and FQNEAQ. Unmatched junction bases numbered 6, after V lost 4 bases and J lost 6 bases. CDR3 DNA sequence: TGTGCCAGCAGCTCGGGGACAGGGATTAATGGCTACACCTTC. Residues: CASSSGTGINGYTF.

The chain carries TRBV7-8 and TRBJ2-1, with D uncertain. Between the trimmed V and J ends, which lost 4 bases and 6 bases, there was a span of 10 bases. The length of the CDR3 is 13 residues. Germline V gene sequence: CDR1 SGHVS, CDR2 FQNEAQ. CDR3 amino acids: CASSSSRANEQFF. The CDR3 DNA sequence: TGTGCCAGCAGCTCGAGTAGGGCCAATGAGCAGTTCTTC.

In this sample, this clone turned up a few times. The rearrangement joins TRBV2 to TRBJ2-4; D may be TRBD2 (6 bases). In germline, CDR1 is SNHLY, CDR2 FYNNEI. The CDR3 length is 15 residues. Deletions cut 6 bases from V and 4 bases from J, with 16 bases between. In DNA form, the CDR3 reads TGTGCCAGCAGATTAAATCCGGGAGTTAAAAACATTCAGTACTTC. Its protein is CASRLNPGVKNIQYF.

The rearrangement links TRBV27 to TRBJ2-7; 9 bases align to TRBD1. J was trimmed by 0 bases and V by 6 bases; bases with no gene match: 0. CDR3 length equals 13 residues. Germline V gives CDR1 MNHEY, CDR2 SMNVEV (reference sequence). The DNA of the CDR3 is TGTGCCAGCAGGACAGGGGGCTCCTACGAGCAGTACTTC. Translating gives CASRTGGSYEQYF.

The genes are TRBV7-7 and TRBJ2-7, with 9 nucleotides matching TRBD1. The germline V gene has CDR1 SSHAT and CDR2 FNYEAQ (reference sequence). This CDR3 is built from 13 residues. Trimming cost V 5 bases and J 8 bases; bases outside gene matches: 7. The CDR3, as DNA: TGTGCCAGCAGCCTAGGGACAGGGAATCAGCAGTACTTC. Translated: CASSLGTGNQQYF.

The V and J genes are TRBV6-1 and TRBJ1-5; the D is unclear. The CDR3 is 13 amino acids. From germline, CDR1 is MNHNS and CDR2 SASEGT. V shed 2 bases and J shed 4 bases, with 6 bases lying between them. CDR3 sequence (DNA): TGTGCCAGCAGTGAATCAGAAAATCAGCCCCAGCATTTT. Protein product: CASSESENQPQHF.

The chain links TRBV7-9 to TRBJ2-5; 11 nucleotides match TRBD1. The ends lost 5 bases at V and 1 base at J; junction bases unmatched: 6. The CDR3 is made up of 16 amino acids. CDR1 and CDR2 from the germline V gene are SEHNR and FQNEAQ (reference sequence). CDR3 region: CASSLGQGAPQETQYF. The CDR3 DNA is TGTGCCAGCAGCCTCGGACAGGGGGCCCCCCAAGAGACCCAGTACTTC.

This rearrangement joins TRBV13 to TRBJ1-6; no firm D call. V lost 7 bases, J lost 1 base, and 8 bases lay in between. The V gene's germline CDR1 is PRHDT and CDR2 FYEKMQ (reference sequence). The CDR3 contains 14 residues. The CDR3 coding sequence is TGTGCCAGCAATCAGTGGTCCTATAATTCACCCCTCCACTTT. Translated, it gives CASNQWSYNSPLHF.

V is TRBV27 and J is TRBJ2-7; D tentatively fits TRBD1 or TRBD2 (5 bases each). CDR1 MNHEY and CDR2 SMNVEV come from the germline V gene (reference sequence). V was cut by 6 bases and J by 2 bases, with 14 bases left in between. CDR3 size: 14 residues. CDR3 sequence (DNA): TGTGCCAGCAGATCCGGGGCTGTCCCCTACGAGCAGTACTTC. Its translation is CASRSGAVPYEQYF.

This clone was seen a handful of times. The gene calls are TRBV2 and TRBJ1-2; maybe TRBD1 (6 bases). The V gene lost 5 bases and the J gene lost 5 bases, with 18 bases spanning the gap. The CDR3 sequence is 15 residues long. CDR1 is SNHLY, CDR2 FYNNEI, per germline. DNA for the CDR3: TGTGCCAGCAGTATGAAGGGACACTCAAGTTATGGCTACACCTTC. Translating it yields CASSMKGHSSYGYTF.

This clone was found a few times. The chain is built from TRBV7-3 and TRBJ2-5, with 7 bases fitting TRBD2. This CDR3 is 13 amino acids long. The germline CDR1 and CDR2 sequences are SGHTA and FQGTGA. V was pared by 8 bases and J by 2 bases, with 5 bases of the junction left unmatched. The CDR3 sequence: CASAAGSQETQYF. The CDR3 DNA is TGTGCCAGCGCAGCGGGGTCGCAAGAGACCCAGTACTTC.

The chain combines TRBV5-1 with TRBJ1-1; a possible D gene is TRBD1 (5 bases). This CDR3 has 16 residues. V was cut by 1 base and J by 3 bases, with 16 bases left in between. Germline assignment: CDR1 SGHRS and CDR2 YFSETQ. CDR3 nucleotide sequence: TGCGCCAGCAGCTTGTTCCCCCAGGGAGCGGACACTGAAGCTTTCTTT. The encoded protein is CASSLFPQGADTEAFF.

CDR3 loop: CASSPDRGNSNQPQHF. The CDR3 coding sequence is TGTGCCAGCAGCCCAGACAGGGGGAATAGCAATCAGCCCCAGCATTTT. The rearrangement joins TRBV16 to TRBJ1-5; 9 bases align to TRBD1. J lost 0 bases, V lost 4 bases, and 4 bases had no gene match. The CDR3 has 16 residues. The germline gives CDR1 KGHSY, CDR2 FQNENV.

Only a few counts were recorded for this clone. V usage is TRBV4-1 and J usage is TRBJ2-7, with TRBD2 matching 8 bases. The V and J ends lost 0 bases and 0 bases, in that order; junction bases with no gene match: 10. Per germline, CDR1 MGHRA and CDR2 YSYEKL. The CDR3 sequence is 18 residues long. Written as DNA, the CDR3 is TGCGCCAGCAGCCAAGAGCGGGGGGTTTTGGGCGGCTCCTACGAGCAGTACTTC. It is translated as CASSQERGVLGGSYEQYF.

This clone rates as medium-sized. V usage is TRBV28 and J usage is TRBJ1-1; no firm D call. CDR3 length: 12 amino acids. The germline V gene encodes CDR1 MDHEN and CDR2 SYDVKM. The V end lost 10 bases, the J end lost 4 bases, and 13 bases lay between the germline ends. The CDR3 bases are TGTGCCACCAAGACCGGGAGCACTGAAGCTTTCTTT. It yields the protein CATKTGSTEAFF.

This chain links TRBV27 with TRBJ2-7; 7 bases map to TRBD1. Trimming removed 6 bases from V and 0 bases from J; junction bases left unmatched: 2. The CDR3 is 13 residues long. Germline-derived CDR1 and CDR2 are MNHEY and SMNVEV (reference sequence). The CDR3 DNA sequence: TGTGCCAGCAGAAGGGACAGCTCCTACGAGCAGTACTTC. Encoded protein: CASRRDSSYEQYF.

This CDR3 reads CAIARGDTQYF. Here the CDR3 DNA reads TGTGCTATCGCTAGGGGAGATACGCAGTATTTT. This sequence joins TRBV28 and TRBJ2-3; a weak D match, TRBD1 (5 bases). Germline V gives CDR1 MDHEN, CDR2 SYDVKM. This CDR3 is built from 11 residues.

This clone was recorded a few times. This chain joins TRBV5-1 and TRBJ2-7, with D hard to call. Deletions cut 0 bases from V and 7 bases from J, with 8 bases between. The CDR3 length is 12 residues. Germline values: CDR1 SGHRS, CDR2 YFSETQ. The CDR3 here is CASSLGFGEQYF. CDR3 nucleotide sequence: TGCGCCAGCAGCTTGGGGTTCGGGGAGCAGTACTTC.

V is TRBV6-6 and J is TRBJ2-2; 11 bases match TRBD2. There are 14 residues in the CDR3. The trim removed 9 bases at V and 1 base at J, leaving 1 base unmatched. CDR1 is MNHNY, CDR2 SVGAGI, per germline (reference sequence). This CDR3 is CASTSGGNTGELFF. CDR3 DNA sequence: TGTGCCAGTACTAGCGGGGGGAACACCGGGGAGCTGTTTTTT.

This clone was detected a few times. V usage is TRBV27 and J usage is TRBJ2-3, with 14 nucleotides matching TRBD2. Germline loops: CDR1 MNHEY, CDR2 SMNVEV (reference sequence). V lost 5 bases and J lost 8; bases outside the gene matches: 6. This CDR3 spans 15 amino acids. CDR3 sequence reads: CASSPGLAGGLTQYF. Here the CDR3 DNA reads TGTGCCAGCAGTCCCGGACTAGCGGGGGGACTTACGCAGTATTTT.

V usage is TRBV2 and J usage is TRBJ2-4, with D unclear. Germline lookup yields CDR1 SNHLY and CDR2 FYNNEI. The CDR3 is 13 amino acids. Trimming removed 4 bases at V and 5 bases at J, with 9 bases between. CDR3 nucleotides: TGTGCCAGCAGTGCGGACGGAGAAAACATTCAGTACTTC. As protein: CASSADGENIQYF.

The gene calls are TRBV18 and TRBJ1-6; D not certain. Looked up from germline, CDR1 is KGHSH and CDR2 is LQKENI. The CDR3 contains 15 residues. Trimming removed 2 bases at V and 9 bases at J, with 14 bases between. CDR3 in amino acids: CASSPASNRFSPLHF. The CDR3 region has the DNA TGTGCCAGCTCACCAGCTTCTAACCGGTTTTCACCCCTCCACTTT.